This T cell receptor (beta chain) was obtained from a study of early T cells in non-severe SARS-CoV-2 infection. Study summary: The chains were unpaired, and the sequenced material was bulk RNA from unsorted whole blood.

About this clonotype: Its antigen is unidentified.

Study conclusions and caveats: Using VDJdb, the matching emphasized anti-spike CD8 responses while missing private and CD4 specificities.

Each single cDNA molecule received a unique molecular identifier. One entry per CDR3 protein results from TCRdb running MiXCR on the 5' RACE reads. Of around 77,000 distinct CDR3 sequences in the sample, roughly 15% are singletons; the top ten hold approximately 4%. Germline loops: CDR1 DFQATT, CDR2 SNEGSKA (reference sequence). Between the trimmed V and J ends, which lost 4 bases and 7 bases, there was a span of 13 bases. This CDR3 has 13 residues. The sample here was whole blood, taken at baseline. The receptor was isolated from an adult who was a healthcare worker with PCR-confirmed SARS-CoV-2 infection or an uninfected control (not recorded which). This rearrangement joins TRBV20-1 to TRBJ1-4; TRBD1 is a possible D gene (5 bases). CDR3 in amino acids: CSAKGTPGEKLFF. The DNA for the CDR3 is TGCAGTGCTAAGGGGACTCCCGGTGAAAAACTGTTTTTT.